These 2 T cell receptor beta chains were sequenced from one sample in a study of blood T cells in healthy people across ages. A sample-barcoded 5' primer and a J-beta primer mix were used in a second PCR of about 7 to 12 cycles. A single record per CDR3 protein comes from TCRdb applying MiXCR to the 5' RACE reads. The sample consists of around 670,000 distinct CDR3 sequences, approximately 30% of them appearing once. Sequencing was carried out using blood. These receptors were obtained from a woman of 80 years or more in good health.

V and J are TRBV7-2 and TRBJ2-7; the D call may be TRBD1 or TRBD2 (5 bases each). The CDR3 spans 14 residues. From germline, CDR1 is SGHTA and CDR2 FQGNSA. V dropped 1 base and J dropped 6 bases, with 13 bases sitting between them. The DNA for the CDR3 is TGTGCCAGCAGCTTAGGACACGGGGCGGTCGAGCAGTACTTC. It codes for CASSLGHGAVEQYF.

The chain couples TRBV20-1 to TRBJ1-5; no clear D. The CDR3 is 16 amino acids. Germline loops: CDR1 DFQATT, CDR2 SNEGSKA (reference sequence). Trimming left V 0 bases short and J 3 bases short, with 15 bases between. CDR3 nucleotide sequence: TGCAGTGCTAGAGACAGCCTTCACACCTTCAATCAGCCCCAGCATTTT. This sequence encodes CSARDSLHTFNQPQHF.